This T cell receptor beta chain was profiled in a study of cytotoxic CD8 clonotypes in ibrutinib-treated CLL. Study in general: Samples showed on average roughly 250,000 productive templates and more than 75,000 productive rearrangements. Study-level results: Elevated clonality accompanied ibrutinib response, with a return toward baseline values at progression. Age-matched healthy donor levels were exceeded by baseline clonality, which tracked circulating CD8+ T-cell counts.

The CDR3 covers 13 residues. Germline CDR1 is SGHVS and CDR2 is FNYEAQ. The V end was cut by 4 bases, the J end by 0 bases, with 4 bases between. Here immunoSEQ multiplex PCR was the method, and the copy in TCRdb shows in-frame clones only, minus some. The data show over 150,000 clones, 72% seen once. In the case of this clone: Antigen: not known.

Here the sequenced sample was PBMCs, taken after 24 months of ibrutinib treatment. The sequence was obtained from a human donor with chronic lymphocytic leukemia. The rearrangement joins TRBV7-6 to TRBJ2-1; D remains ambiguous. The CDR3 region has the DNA TGTGCCAGCAGCTCCAGCTCCTACAATGAGCAGTTCTTC. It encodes CASSSSSYNEQFF.